Here is one T cell receptor (beta chain) with its context. The antigen is not known. The record originates from a study of cytomegalovirus exposure and HLA in healthy donors. The PCR used 60 Vbeta and 13 Jbeta primers. Repertoires were generated with immunoSEQ multiplex PCR, while TCRdb's copy carries only in-frame clones and drops some. This sample carries 300,000 or so clones, roughly 81% of them seen once, and the ten largest clones take roughly 2%. Study-level findings and limits: Most TCR beta V segments were productive about 87% or about 30% of the time in an earlier analysis. The authors later found HLA-associated TCR beta chains more clonally expanded than equally common others.

From germline, CDR1 is SGHNT and CDR2 YENEEA. The CDR3 contains 12 residues. With 5 bases removed from V and 4 bases from J, the gap between germline ends came to 7 bases. This chain connects TRBV11-3 to TRBJ2-3; D is possibly TRBD2 (5 bases). The sequenced material came from PBMCs. This sequence was found in a woman in her thirties or forties in good health and CMV-seropositive. CDR3 region: CASSQEADTQYF. The CDR3 DNA reads as TGTGCCAGCAGCCAGGAGGCAGATACGCAGTATTTT.